The clone carrying this T cell receptor (beta chain) turned up a few times. Combining a sample-barcoded 5' primer with a J-beta primer mix, a second PCR ran for roughly 6 to 12 cycles. Using its own MiXCR run on the 5' RACE reads, TCRdb lists one record per CDR3 protein. The table records hundreds of thousands of distinct CDR3 sequences, around half of them present only once. The source of the sample is a study of blood T cells in healthy people across ages. V shed 4 bases and J shed 11 bases, with 24 bases lying between them. Germline V gives CDR1 SGHRS, CDR2 YFSETQ. The CDR3 sequence is 15 residues long.

This sequence joins TRBV5-1 and TRBJ2-5, with TRBD2 as a possible D gene (6 bases). The clonotype comes from a woman aged 60-75 years in good health. Sequenced: blood. This CDR3 is CASSLTQAGVEEQYF. The CDR3 bases are TGCGCCAGCAGCCTGACCCAAGCGGGTGTCGAGGAGCAGTACTTC.